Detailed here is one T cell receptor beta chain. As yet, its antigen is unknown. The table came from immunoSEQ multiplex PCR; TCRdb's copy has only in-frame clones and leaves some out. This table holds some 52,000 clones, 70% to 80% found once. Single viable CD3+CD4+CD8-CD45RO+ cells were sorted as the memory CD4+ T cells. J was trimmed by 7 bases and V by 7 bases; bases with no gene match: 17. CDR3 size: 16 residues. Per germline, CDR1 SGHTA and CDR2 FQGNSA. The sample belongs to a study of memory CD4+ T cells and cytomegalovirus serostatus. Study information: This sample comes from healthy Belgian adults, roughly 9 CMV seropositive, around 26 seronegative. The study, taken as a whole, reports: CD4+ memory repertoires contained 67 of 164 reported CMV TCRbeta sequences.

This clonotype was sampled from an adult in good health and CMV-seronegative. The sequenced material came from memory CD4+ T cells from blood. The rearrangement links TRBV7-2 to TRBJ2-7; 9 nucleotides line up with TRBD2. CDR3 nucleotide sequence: TGTGCCAGCACCTCCCCCACTAGCGGGTCGTTTGGTGAGCAGTACTTC. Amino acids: CASTSPTSGSFGEQYF.